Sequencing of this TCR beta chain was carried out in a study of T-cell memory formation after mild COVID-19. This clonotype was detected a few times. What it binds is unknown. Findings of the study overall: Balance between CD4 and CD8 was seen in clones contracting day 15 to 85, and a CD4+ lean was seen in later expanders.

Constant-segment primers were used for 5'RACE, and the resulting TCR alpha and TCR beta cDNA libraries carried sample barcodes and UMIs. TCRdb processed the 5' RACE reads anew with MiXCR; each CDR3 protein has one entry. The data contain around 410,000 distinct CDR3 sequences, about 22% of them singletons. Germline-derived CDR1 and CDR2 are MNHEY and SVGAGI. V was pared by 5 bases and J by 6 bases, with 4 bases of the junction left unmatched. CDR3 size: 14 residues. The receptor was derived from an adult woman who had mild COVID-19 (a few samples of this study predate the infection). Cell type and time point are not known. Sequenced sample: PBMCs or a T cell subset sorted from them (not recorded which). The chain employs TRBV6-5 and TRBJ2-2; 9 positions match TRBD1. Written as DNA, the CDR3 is TGTGCCAGCAGTCGGACAGGGGCCGCCGGGGAGCTGTTTTTT. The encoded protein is CASSRTGAAGELFF.